This T cell receptor beta chain is drawn from a study of CD8+CD57+ T cells in acquired aplastic anemia. CD8+CD57+ cell expansion had been shown by flow cytometry in patients chosen for sequencing. Germline V gene lookup returns CDR1 DFQATT and CDR2 SNEGSKA (reference sequence). V dropped 0 bases and J dropped 2 bases, with 11 bases sitting between them. The CDR3 covers 14 residues. Profiling of TCR beta VDJ combinations and CDR3 sequences used genomic DNA as template. TCRdb recomputed calls from the reads with MiXCR, one row per CDR3 protein. The table shows around 79,000 distinct CDR3 sequences, with roughly three quarters occurring only once. This clonotype occurred once.

The sequence was collected from a human donor with aplastic anemia. Sequencing was done on a sample of sorted CD4+, CD8+, or CD8+CD57+ T cells (not recorded which) from PBMCs. This chain uses TRBV20-1 with TRBJ2-7; D ambiguous. The CDR3 coding sequence is TGCAGTGCTAGAGATAGGCCGGGTCCCTACGAGCAGTACTTC. It yields the protein CSARDRPGPYEQYF.